The 26 T cell receptor beta chains reported below all come from one sample, sequenced in a study of molecular identifiers for immune sequencing clone quantification. MiXCR was run by TCRdb on the PCR reads, yielding one entry per CDR3 protein. Of approximately 590,000 distinct CDR3 sequences in the sample, 25% were seen once. Source material: naive CD8+ T cells from blood, with Jurkat cell RNA spiked in. Subset described: FACS-sorted CD8+CD4-CCR7+CD45RA+ naive T cells. The receptors come from a human donor in good health. Some libraries in this study had Jurkat cell RNA spiked in.

This clonotype was seen a handful of times. This sequence joins TRBV12-3 or TRBV12-4 and TRBJ1-5, with TRBD1 as a possible D gene (6 bases). The CDR3 has 14 amino acids. Trimming shortened V by 6 bases and J by 6 bases, and 15 bases separated the two germline ends. The CDR3 DNA reads TGTGCCAGCAGCTCGTCGGGGGCGGGTCAGCCCCAGCATTTT. Protein product: CASSSSGAGQPQHF.

V usage is TRBV12-3 or TRBV12-4 and J usage is TRBJ2-1, with 13 bases fitting TRBD2. This CDR3 has 16 amino acids. Germline trimming cut 1 base from V and 8 bases from J; bases unmatched to any gene: 5. CDR3 amino acids: CASSLVRTSGSYEQFF. The DNA for the CDR3 is TGTGCCAGCAGTTTAGTAAGGACTAGCGGGAGTTATGAGCAGTTCTTC.

This clonotype was observed a few times. The chain joins TRBV4-1 to TRBJ2-7, with D possibly TRBD1 on 6 matching bases. In germline, CDR1 is MGHRA, CDR2 YSYEKL. This CDR3 region has 13 residues. V lost 3 bases, J lost 2 bases, and 8 bases lay in between. The CDR3 DNA is TGCGCCAGCAGCCAGCGGACAGCCTACGAGCAGTACTTC. Amino acid sequence: CASSQRTAYEQYF.

This clonotype has at least ten counts. V is TRBV27 and J is TRBJ1-1; D is perhaps TRBD1 (6 bases). The ends were cut back, 2 bases at V and 6 bases at J, with 19 bases in the middle. This CDR3 is 16 amino acids long. Germline-derived CDR1 and CDR2 are MNHEY and SMNVEV (reference sequence). The CDR3 protein is CASSLAGGQFAAEAFF. CDR3 DNA: TGTGCCAGCAGTTTAGCGGGGGGCCAGTTCGCCGCTGAAGCTTTCTTT.

This clonotype was detected many times. The chain recombines TRBV5-1 with TRBJ2-7, with 13 bases lining up with TRBD2. The CDR3 spans 16 residues. Germline CDR1 SGHRS, CDR2 YFSETQ. V was pared by 3 bases and J by 4 bases, with 7 bases of the junction left unmatched. For the CDR3, the DNA is TGCGCCAGCAGCTCGAGGGGGACTAGCGGGACTTACGAGCAGTACTTC. Translation: CASSSRGTSGTYEQYF.

Worth noting for this clonotype: This clone may be a read error of a much larger clone one base away. The chain links TRBV4-2 to TRBJ2-7; TRBD2 is a possible D gene (5 bases). This CDR3 region has 15 residues. Germline lookup yields CDR1 LGHNA and CDR2 YNFKEQ. The CDR3 spells CTSSQDRLAVYEQYF. The DNA of the CDR3 is TGTACCAGCAGCCAAGATCGGCTAGCTGTCTACGAGCAGTACTTC.

Notes on this clonotype: This may be a read error: a much more frequent sequence differs by one nucleotide. This sequence joins TRBV6-5 and TRBJ2-1, with TRBD2 matching over 7 bases. V gave up 6 bases and J gave up 11 bases; unmatched junction bases: 13. Germline CDR1 and CDR2: MNHEY and SVGAGI. The CDR3 contains 14 residues. CDR3 coding DNA: TGTGCCAGCAGCCCTTACCCACTAGCGAATAAGCAGTTCTTC. Translating gives CASSPYPLANKQFF.

This rearrangement joins TRBV12-5 to TRBJ2-3; 14 bases agree with TRBD2. The CDR3 covers 19 residues. J was trimmed by 0 bases and V by 1 base; bases with no gene match: 6. Per germline, CDR1 LGHNT and CDR2 FRNRAP. The chain's CDR3 is CASGLGGLAGAKSTDTQYF. The CDR3 coding sequence is TGTGCTAGTGGTTTGGGGGGACTAGCGGGGGCCAAGAGCACAGATACGCAGTATTTT.

This clonotype came up once. Germline and junction disagree at one end, which may indicate a read error. The chain recombines TRBV6-2 or TRBV6-3 with TRBJ2-6, with D possibly called TRBD1 or TRBD2 (5 bases each). The CDR3 is made up of 18 amino acids. Germline values: CDR1 MNHEY, CDR2 SVGEGT. The CDR3 nucleotides are TGTGCCAGCAGTATACCGGCGGACGGGGAGTCTGGGGCCTACGTCCTGACTTTC. This encodes CASSIPADGESGAYVLTF.

This clonotype showed up just a few times. The chain links TRBV19 to TRBJ2-7; D is unclear. This CDR3 is 12 amino acids long. Germline lookup yields CDR1 LNHDA and CDR2 SQIVND (reference sequence). V dropped 5 bases and J dropped 7 bases, with 12 bases sitting between them. CDR3 sequence: CASSLAYGEQYF. Here the CDR3 DNA reads TGTGCCAGTAGTTTGGCGTATGGAGAGCAGTACTTC.

This chain connects TRBV11-3 to TRBJ2-3, with 13 bases identical to TRBD2. The CDR3 totals 17 residues. Germline CDR1 is SGHNT and CDR2 is YENEEA. V lost 4 bases to trimming and J lost 5 bases; unmatched junction nucleotides: 9. The CDR3 spells CASSSRTSGRRVDTQYF. CDR3 nucleotides: TGTGCCAGCAGCTCACGGACTAGCGGGAGACGAGTAGATACGCAGTATTTT.

With respect to this clonotype: A clone one base away is much larger, so this may be a read error. The V and J genes are TRBV2 and TRBJ2-5; 7 nucleotides line up with TRBD1. This CDR3 has 15 residues. CDR1 and CDR2 from the germline V gene are SNHLY and FYNNEI. CDR3 sequence reads: CASSEGTGHQEPQYF. CDR3 DNA sequence: TGTGCCAGCAGTGAAGGGACAGGTCATCAAGAGCCCCAGTACTTC. Together with reference TRBV2 and TRBJ2-5, the CDR3 gives the full variable domain: EPEVTQTPSHQVTQMGQEVILRCVPISNHLYFYWYRQILGQKVEFLVSFYNNEISEKSEIFDDQFSVERPDGSNFTLKIRSTKLEDSAMYFCASSEGTGHQEPQYFGPGTRLLVL.

This clonotype was found a few times. The V gene is TRBV20-1, the J gene TRBJ1-5; 7 bases are shared with TRBD1. CDR1 is DFQATT and CDR2 is SNEGSKA in the germline V gene (reference sequence). V was pared by 1 base and J by 0 bases, with 6 bases of the junction left unmatched. The CDR3 has 16 amino acids. CDR3 sequence (DNA): TGCAGTGCTAGAGCCTACAGGGGAGATAGCAATCAGCCCCAGCATTTT. As protein: CSARAYRGDSNQPQHF.

This clonotype appeared a single time. The junction shows a germline mismatch at one end, possibly a read error. This chain joins TRBV29-1 and TRBJ2-5; 7 positions agree with TRBD1. The CDR3 length is 14 residues. Looked up from germline, CDR1 is SQVTM and CDR2 is ANQGSEA. As DNA, the CDR3 is TGCAGCGTCGAAGGTCCTGGACAGGAAGAGACCCAGTGCTTC. It is translated as CSVEGPGQEETQCF.

This clonotype was counted many times. The chain carries TRBV6-5 and TRBJ2-2; D call uncertain. CDR1 and CDR2 (germline): MNHEY, SVGAGI. The germline V and J ends were trimmed by 0 bases and 2 bases, with 7 bases remaining between them. The CDR3 is made up of 15 amino acids. In DNA, the CDR3 is TGTGCCAGCAGTTACTCGATTTCTAACACCGGGGAGCTGTTTTTT. Its translation: CASSYSISNTGELFF.

Regarding this clonotype: This clone may be a read error of a much larger clone one base away. The chain employs TRBV12-3 or TRBV12-4 and TRBJ2-7; D is unresolved. The CDR3 is made up of 18 amino acids. V was shortened by 5 bases and J by 5 bases, with 28 bases between the two germline ends. CDR3 sequence reads: CASSTAALMGTVGHEQYF. In DNA, the CDR3 is TGTGCCAGCAGTACCGCAGCCCTCATGGGAACGGTCGGGCACGAGCAGTACTTC.

V is TRBV4-3 and J is TRBJ1-2, with D maybe TRBD1 (5 bases). The CDR3 totals 15 residues. V was pared by 1 base and J by 4 bases, with 13 bases between. Germline assignment: CDR1 LGHNA and CDR2 YSLEER. The CDR3 region is CASSQGTWGGYGYTF. In DNA, the CDR3 is TGCGCCAGCAGCCAAGGGACTTGGGGGGGCTATGGCTACACCTTC.

This clonotype has just a few counts. The chain joins TRBV2 to TRBJ2-5; 7 bases map to TRBD2. With 6 bases clipped from V and 2 bases from J, the junction kept 18 bases outside the gene matches. Germline CDR1 is SNHLY and CDR2 is FYNNEI. This CDR3 region has 18 residues. The CDR3 here is CASSRASAGSGMQETQYF. The CDR3, as DNA: TGTGCCAGCAGCCGGGCATCAGCGGGAAGTGGGATGCAAGAGACCCAGTACTTC.

A few counts support this clonotype. The chain links TRBV5-8 to TRBJ1-2; TRBD1 is a possible D gene (5 bases). The length of the CDR3 is 15 residues. The V end was cut by 1 base, the J end by 2 bases, with 12 bases between. The germline V gene has CDR1 SGHTS and CDR2 YDEGEE. The CDR3 coding sequence is TGTGCCAGCAGCTTGCGGGTGACAGTGAACTATGGCTACACCTTC. Translating gives CASSLRVTVNYGYTF.

This clonotype was detected many times. The V call is TRBV27, the J call TRBJ2-7; possibly TRBD1 for D (6 bases). CDR1 is MNHEY and CDR2 is SMNVEV in the germline V gene (reference sequence). CDR3 length equals 14 residues. V gave up 4 bases and J gave up 0 bases, with 10 bases separating them. Written as DNA, the CDR3 is TGTGCCAGCAGTTCGTGGGACACCTCCTACGAGCAGTACTTC. Translated: CASSSWDTSYEQYF.

With regard to this clonotype: This may stem from a read error, because a much larger clone lies one nucleotide away. No conserved phenylalanine or tryptophan ends this CDR3, so it is likely a read error. For the CDR3, the DNA is TGTGCCATCAGTGAGTCCCAGGCCACTGAAGCTTTCCTT. This gives the protein CAISESQATEAFL. The chain is built from TRBV10-3 and TRBJ1-1; D gene ambiguous. V lost 0 bases and J lost 4, with 6 bases in between. CDR3 size: 13 residues. In germline, CDR1 is ENHRY, CDR2 SYGVKD.

Concerning this clonotype itself: A single base separates this from a much larger clone, so it may be a read error. The rearrangement links TRBV6-6 to TRBJ2-3; D remains unclear. With 8 bases removed from V and 5 bases from J, the gap between germline ends came to 11 bases. The germline CDR1 and CDR2 sequences are MNHNY and SVGAGI (reference sequence). This CDR3 spans 12 amino acids. The CDR3 nucleotides are TGTGCCAGCGATCCGATTGGAGATACGCAGTATTTT. Translation: CASDPIGDTQYF.

This clonotype was seen many times. The rearrangement links TRBV29-1 to TRBJ1-5, with TRBD1 as a possible D gene (5 bases). Trimming stripped 0 bases from V and 11 bases from J, with 11 bases between. From germline, CDR1 is SQVTM and CDR2 ANQGSEA. The CDR3 runs to 12 residues. Here the CDR3 DNA reads TGCAGCGTTGAAGAGGGAAAGGGGTCCCAGCATTTT. Its translation: CSVEEGKGSQHF.

On this clonotype itself: Given a much more abundant clone one base away, this may be a read error. The rearrangement joins TRBV6-6 to TRBJ1-2; 7 bases agree with TRBD1. The germline CDR1 and CDR2 sequences are MNHNY and SVGAGI (reference sequence). The CDR3 extends over 13 amino acids. The CDR3 protein is CASSSGQIYGHTF. The CDR3, as DNA: TGTGCCAGCAGTTCGGGACAGATCTATGGCCACACCTTC.

This chain joins TRBV2 and TRBJ1-4; no definite D call. This CDR3 is 12 amino acids long. CDR1 is SNHLY and CDR2 is FYNNEI in the germline V gene. V was pared by 3 bases and J by 9 bases, with 8 bases between. The CDR3 DNA reads TGTGCCAGCAGTGATATACGTAAAAAACTGTTTTTT. Amino acid sequence: CASSDIRKKLFF.

This clonotype was detected many times. The V and J genes are TRBV11-2 and TRBJ2-3, with 9 bases lining up with TRBD2. From germline, CDR1 is SGHAT and CDR2 FQNNGV. V gave up 2 bases and J gave up 2 bases; unmatched junction bases: 8. The CDR3 length is 17 residues. CDR3 in amino acids: CASSLLYLAGSTDTQYF. The CDR3 region has the DNA TGTGCCAGCAGCTTACTATACCTAGCGGGGTCCACAGATACGCAGTATTTT.